These 5 T cell receptor beta chains came from one sample sequenced in a study of T cell responses to AZD1222 COVID-19 vaccine. Here immunoSEQ multiplex PCR was the method, and the copy in TCRdb shows in-frame clones only, minus some. The sample shows some 100,000 clones, approximately 90% of them seen only once. The specimen comprised peripheral blood, sampled on day 0 of AZD1222 vaccination. The receptors derive from an adult in good health.

This clone was recorded only once. The rearrangement uses TRBV7-9 and TRBJ2-1, with TRBD2 as a possible D gene (6 bases). CDR1 and CDR2 from the germline V gene are SEHNR and FQNEAQ (reference sequence). The length of the CDR3 is 14 residues. V gave up 10 bases and J gave up 0 bases, with 13 bases separating them. The CDR3 loop is CATDPGGSYNEQFF. Written as DNA, the CDR3 is TGTGCCACCGACCCCGGGGGCTCCTACAATGAGCAGTTCTTC.

The V and J genes are TRBV28 and TRBJ2-5; possibly TRBD1 for D (6 bases). Germline lookup yields CDR1 MDHEN and CDR2 SYDVKM. Trimming pared 5 bases from V and 1 base from J, leaving 20 bases between. CDR3 length: 17 amino acids. The DNA of the CDR3 is TGTGCCAGCAGTACCCCCGGGACACAGATACCCCAAGAGACCCAGTACTTC. Translation gives CASSTPGTQIPQETQYF. The whole variable domain, filled in from reference TRBV28 and TRBJ2-5, reads DVKVTQSSRYLVKRTGEKVFLECVQDMDHENMFWYRQDPGLGLRLIYFSYDVKMKEKGDIPEGYSVSREKKERFSLILESASTNQTSMYLCASSTPGTQIPQETQYFGPGTRLLVL.

The table lists this clone with a count of one. The chain has TRBV7-9 and TRBJ1-2; 7 bases are shared with TRBD1. The CDR3 totals 14 residues. Trimming removed 6 bases from V and 4 bases from J; junction bases left unmatched: 8. The germline V gene encodes CDR1 SEHNR and CDR2 FQNEAQ (reference sequence). CDR3 in DNA: TGTGCCAGCAGTCAGACAGGGAGTACCTATGGCTACACCTTC. Residues: CASSQTGSTYGYTF.

The rearrangement links TRBV5-1 to TRBJ2-7; D is perhaps TRBD2 (5 bases). The V gene's germline CDR1 is SGHRS and CDR2 YFSETQ. The V and J ends lost 1 base and 0 bases respectively, with 11 bases between them. The CDR3 length is 15 residues. The CDR3 loop is CASSLHGRDSYEQYF. In DNA form, the CDR3 reads TGCGCCAGCAGCTTGCACGGACGGGACTCCTACGAGCAGTACTTC.

This clone appeared once. V gene TRBV7-2 combines with J gene TRBJ2-3; D remains ambiguous. CDR3 length: 16 residues. V was trimmed by 3 bases and J by 0 bases, leaving 13 bases between them. Germline V gene sequence: CDR1 SGHTA, CDR2 FQGNSA. The CDR3 spells CASSLSTSASTDTQYF. CDR3 DNA: TGTGCCAGCAGCTTGAGCACATCAGCTAGCACAGATACGCAGTATTTT. The full variable domain, with the rest looked up from reference TRBV7-2 and TRBJ2-3, is GAGVSQSPSNKVTEKGKDVELRCDPISGHTALYWYRQSLGQGLEFLIYFQGNSAPDKSGLPSDRFSAERTGGSVSTLTIQRTQQEDSAVYLCASSLSTSASTDTQYFGPGTRLTVL.